These T cell receptor beta chains were read from a single sample in a study of neurological immune-mediated disorders. A single record per CDR3 protein comes from TCRdb applying MiXCR to the 5' RACE reads. This table has about 120,000 distinct CDR3 sequences, roughly 3.4% appearing once. The material sequenced was PBMCs. The receptor set was obtained from a woman between 25 and 40 years old with multiple sclerosis. The CDR3 runs from the conserved cysteine through the conserved F or W. The D gene is left open where the match is weak. Size is stated for part of the rows, as once, few or many counts, or as a class when the clone is expanded.

v_gene: TRBV12-3/TRBV12-4; abundance: few; j_gene: TRBJ1-1; d_gene: -; CDR3aa: CASRPVGSEAFF; CDR3nt: TGTGCCAGCAGGCCCGTGGGGTCTGAAGCTTTCTTT
v_gene: TRBV12-3/TRBV12-4; abundance: many; j_gene: TRBJ2-7; d_gene: -; CDR3aa: CASSFGPGRLEYEQYF; CDR3nt: TGTGCCAGCAGTTTTGGCCCGGGCAGGCTAGAATACGAGCAGTACTTC
v_gene: TRBV7-8; abundance: -; j_gene: TRBJ2-4; d_gene: -; CDR3aa: CASGKTKNIQYF; CDR3nt: TGTGCCAGCGGGAAAACCAAAAACATTCAGTACTTC
v_gene: TRBV7-2; abundance: many; j_gene: TRBJ2-3; d_gene: TRBD2; CDR3aa: CASSSPAGVRKDTQYF; CDR3nt: TGTGCCAGCAGCTCCCCAGCGGGAGTAAGGAAAGATACGCAGTATTTT
v_gene: TRBV5-1; abundance: many; j_gene: TRBJ2-7; d_gene: TRBD1; CDR3aa: CASGTAPYEQYF; CDR3nt: TGCGCCAGCGGGACAGCCCCCTACGAGCAGTACTTC
v_gene: TRBV20-1; abundance: many; j_gene: TRBJ1-2; d_gene: -; CDR3aa: CSARGTGLGGYTF; CDR3nt: TGCAGTGCTAGAGGAACGGGGTTGGGTGGCTACACCTTC
v_gene: TRBV11-2; abundance: many; j_gene: TRBJ2-3; d_gene: -; CDR3aa: CASSLGKGASTDTQYF; CDR3nt: TGTGCCAGCAGCTTAGGAAAGGGCGCTAGCACAGATACGCAGTATTTT
v_gene: TRBV6-6; abundance: many; j_gene: TRBJ1-3; d_gene: -; CDR3aa: CASSPTRGAGLGTIYF; CDR3nt: TGTGCCAGCAGCCCCACCAGGGGCGCGGGTTTGGGCACCATATATTTT
v_gene: TRBV7-9; abundance: many; j_gene: TRBJ2-1; d_gene: -; CDR3aa: CASSFGAFEQFF; CDR3nt: TGTGCCAGCAGCTTCGGGGCTTTTGAGCAGTTCTTC
v_gene: TRBV7-9; abundance: many; j_gene: TRBJ1-2; d_gene: -; CDR3aa: CASSRDTDNYGYTF; CDR3nt: TGTGCCAGCAGCCGGGACACCGATAACTATGGCTACACCTTC
v_gene: TRBV27; abundance: many; j_gene: TRBJ1-4; d_gene: TRBD1; CDR3aa: CASSFLTGAGEKLFF; CDR3nt: TGTGCCAGCAGTTTCCTAACAGGGGCCGGTGAAAAACTGTTTTTT
v_gene: TRBV20-1; abundance: many; j_gene: TRBJ2-7; d_gene: TRBD2; CDR3aa: CSAAKIERGPYEQYF; CDR3nt: TGCAGTGCCGCCAAAATCGAGCGGGGACCCTACGAGCAGTACTTC
v_gene: TRBV20-1; abundance: many; j_gene: TRBJ2-1; d_gene: TRBD2; CDR3aa: CSARDAIAGLPEQFF; CDR3nt: TGCAGTGCTAGAGATGCCATAGCGGGACTCCCTGAGCAGTTCTTC
v_gene: TRBV7-2; abundance: few; j_gene: TRBJ2-7; d_gene: TRBD1; CDR3aa: CASSLVGQGWYEQYF; CDR3nt: TGTGCCAGCAGCTTAGTGGGACAGGGTTGGTACGAGCAGTACTTC
v_gene: TRBV28; abundance: many; j_gene: TRBJ2-1; d_gene: -; CDR3aa: CASSGRSANSYNEQFF; CDR3nt: TGTGCCAGCAGTGGCCGTAGCGCCAACTCCTACAATGAGCAGTTCTTC
v_gene: TRBV20-1; abundance: many; j_gene: TRBJ1-6; d_gene: TRBD1; CDR3aa: CSASGQGEPLHF; CDR3nt: TGCAGTGCTAGTGGGCAGGGGGAACCCCTCCACTTT
v_gene: TRBV5-1; abundance: many; j_gene: TRBJ2-1; d_gene: TRBD2; CDR3aa: CASSSELAGVEQFF; CDR3nt: TGCGCCAGCAGCTCCGAACTAGCGGGAGTCGAGCAGTTCTTC
v_gene: TRBV24-1; abundance: many; j_gene: TRBJ2-2; d_gene: -; CDR3aa: CATSSNTGRQLNTGELFF; CDR3nt: TGTGCCACCAGTTCGAATACAGGACGACAGCTTAACACCGGGGAGCTGTTTTTT
v_gene: TRBV3-1; abundance: many; j_gene: TRBJ1-2; d_gene: -; CDR3aa: CASSPSEGPYGYTF; CDR3nt: TGTGCCAGCAGCCCGTCAGAGGGGCCCTATGGCTACACCTTC
v_gene: TRBV7-2; abundance: many; j_gene: TRBJ2-5; d_gene: -; CDR3aa: CASSLVTAGETQYF; CDR3nt: TGTGCCAGCAGCTTAGTAACCGCGGGAGAGACCCAGTACTTC
v_gene: TRBV9; abundance: many; j_gene: TRBJ1-1; d_gene: -; CDR3aa: CASSVGPYRGQNTEAFF; CDR3nt: TGTGCCAGCAGCGTAGGCCCTTATAGAGGGCAGAACACTGAAGCTTTCTTT
v_gene: TRBV7-9; abundance: many; j_gene: TRBJ2-7; d_gene: -; CDR3aa: CASSRTETYEQYF; CDR3nt: TGTGCCAGCAGCCGGACGGAAACCTACGAGCAGTACTTC
v_gene: TRBV24-1; abundance: many; j_gene: TRBJ2-1; d_gene: TRBD1; CDR3aa: CATSDRGTGNNEQFF; CDR3nt: TGTGCCACCAGTGACCGTGGGACAGGGAACAATGAGCAGTTCTTC
v_gene: TRBV29-1; abundance: many; j_gene: TRBJ1-1; d_gene: -; CDR3aa: CSVWDTLNTEAFF; CDR3nt: TGCAGCGTCTGGGACACGTTGAACACTGAAGCTTTCTTT
v_gene: TRBV20-1; abundance: many; j_gene: TRBJ2-3; d_gene: TRBD2; CDR3aa: CSALPGLAGIDTQYF; CDR3nt: TGCAGTGCCCTACCGGGACTAGCGGGGATCGATACGCAGTATTTT
v_gene: TRBV4-1; abundance: few; j_gene: TRBJ2-5; d_gene: -; CDR3aa: CASSQAAGVETQYF; CDR3nt: TGCGCCAGCAGCCAAGCTGCAGGGGTCGAGACCCAGTACTTC
v_gene: TRBV5-1; abundance: many; j_gene: TRBJ2-7; d_gene: TRBD2; CDR3aa: CASSEGGGAGSYEQYF; CDR3nt: TGCGCCAGCAGCGAAGGCGGGGGGGCGGGTTCCTACGAGCAGTACTTC
v_gene: TRBV5-1; abundance: many; j_gene: TRBJ1-4; d_gene: -; CDR3aa: CASSWGRLGNEKLFF; CDR3nt: TGCGCCAGCAGCTGGGGACGTCTAGGTAATGAAAAACTGTTTTTT
v_gene: TRBV11-2; abundance: many; j_gene: TRBJ2-2; d_gene: TRBD2; CDR3aa: CASSFGEGQVVPGELFF; CDR3nt: TGTGCCAGCAGCTTCGGGGAGGGGCAAGTCGTTCCCGGGGAGCTGTTTTTT
v_gene: TRBV6-2/TRBV6-3; abundance: many; j_gene: TRBJ2-1; d_gene: -; CDR3aa: CASRGSGLGNEQFF; CDR3nt: TGTGCCAGCAGGGGAAGCGGGCTCGGCAATGAGCAGTTCTTC
v_gene: TRBV7-2; abundance: many; j_gene: TRBJ1-1; d_gene: -; CDR3aa: CASSLSVNTEAFF; CDR3nt: TGTGCCAGCAGCTTAAGCGTGAACACTGAAGCTTTCTTT
v_gene: TRBV6-5; abundance: many; j_gene: TRBJ1-2; d_gene: -; CDR3aa: CASSTGSGDVPYGYTF; CDR3nt: TGTGCCAGCAGTACAGGATCAGGGGACGTTCCCTATGGCTACACCTTC
v_gene: TRBV11-2; abundance: many; j_gene: TRBJ1-1; d_gene: -; CDR3aa: CASSGGGTEAFF; CDR3nt: TGTGCCAGCAGCGGGGGGGGGACTGAAGCTTTCTTT
v_gene: TRBV12-3/TRBV12-4; abundance: many; j_gene: TRBJ2-5; d_gene: -; CDR3aa: CASSLKGETQYF; CDR3nt: TGTGCCAGCAGTTTGAAGGGGGAGACCCAGTACTTC
v_gene: TRBV20-1; abundance: many; j_gene: TRBJ1-5; d_gene: -; CDR3aa: CSARGEGNQPQHF; CDR3nt: TGCAGTGCTAGAGGAGAGGGGAATCAGCCCCAGCATTTT
v_gene: TRBV12-3/TRBV12-4; abundance: many; j_gene: TRBJ1-1; d_gene: -; CDR3aa: CASSLAGRGEAFF; CDR3nt: TGTGCCAGCAGTTTAGCTGGTCGGGGGGAAGCTTTCTTT
v_gene: TRBV20-1; abundance: many; j_gene: TRBJ1-3; d_gene: TRBD1; CDR3aa: CSAARDSFSGNTIYF; CDR3nt: TGCAGTGCGGCCAGGGACAGCTTCTCTGGAAACACCATATATTTT
v_gene: TRBV7-2; abundance: many; j_gene: TRBJ1-4; d_gene: -; CDR3aa: CASSLRVTNEKLFF; CDR3nt: TGTGCCAGCAGCCTCAGGGTAACTAATGAAAAACTGTTTTTT
v_gene: TRBV29-1; abundance: many; j_gene: TRBJ1-1; d_gene: -; CDR3aa: CSVAAGTGAEAFF; CDR3nt: TGCAGCGTTGCTGCGGGGACGGGAGCTGAAGCTTTCTTT
v_gene: TRBV10-3; abundance: many; j_gene: TRBJ2-7; d_gene: TRBD1; CDR3aa: CAISPFPRGDSSYEQYF; CDR3nt: TGTGCCATCAGCCCCTTCCCCCGAGGGGACAGCTCCTACGAGCAGTACTTC
v_gene: TRBV5-6; abundance: many; j_gene: TRBJ2-2; d_gene: -; CDR3aa: CASSLPVNTGELFF; CDR3nt: TGTGCCAGCAGCTTACCAGTAAACACCGGGGAGCTGTTTTTT
v_gene: TRBV6-5; abundance: many; j_gene: TRBJ2-6; d_gene: -; CDR3aa: CASREVGGANVLTF; CDR3nt: TGTGCCAGCAGGGAGGTTGGTGGGGCCAACGTCCTGACTTTC
v_gene: TRBV12-3/TRBV12-4; abundance: many; j_gene: TRBJ2-4; d_gene: -; CDR3aa: CASSSRGRGNIQYF; CDR3nt: TGTGCCAGCAGTTCTCGGGGGCGAGGGAACATTCAGTACTTC
v_gene: TRBV10-3; abundance: many; j_gene: TRBJ1-1; d_gene: -; CDR3aa: CAISAGLNTEAFF; CDR3nt: TGTGCCATCAGTGCAGGGTTGAACACTGAAGCTTTCTTT
v_gene: TRBV20-1; abundance: many; j_gene: TRBJ2-3; d_gene: -; CDR3aa: CSAITDSKSTDTQYF; CDR3nt: TGCAGTGCTATAACGGACTCTAAAAGCACAGATACGCAGTATTTT
v_gene: TRBV9; abundance: many; j_gene: TRBJ2-3; d_gene: TRBD1; CDR3aa: CASNRGAGGTDTQYF; CDR3nt: TGTGCCAGCAACAGGGGGGCTGGGGGCACAGATACGCAGTATTTT
v_gene: TRBV20-1; abundance: many; j_gene: TRBJ1-3; d_gene: TRBD1; CDR3aa: CSARDDRGQGNTIYF; CDR3nt: TGCAGTGCTAGAGACGACAGGGGGCAGGGAAACACCATATATTTT
v_gene: TRBV12-3/TRBV12-4; abundance: many; j_gene: TRBJ1-3; d_gene: TRBD1; CDR3aa: CASSFGTGVSSGNTIYF; CDR3nt: TGTGCCAGCAGTTTTGGGACAGGGGTTAGTTCTGGAAACACCATATATTTT
v_gene: TRBV6-2/TRBV6-3; abundance: many; j_gene: TRBJ2-7; d_gene: TRBD2; CDR3aa: CASSYEGSGSPTSYEQYF; CDR3nt: TGTGCCAGCAGTTACGAGGGTAGCGGGAGCCCCACCTCCTACGAGCAGTACTTC
v_gene: TRBV4-3; abundance: many; j_gene: TRBJ2-2; d_gene: TRBD1; CDR3aa: CASSQRQGVSTGELFF; CDR3nt: TGCGCCAGCAGCCAAAGACAGGGCGTTAGCACCGGGGAGCTGTTTTTT
v_gene: TRBV20-1; abundance: many; j_gene: TRBJ1-3; d_gene: -; CDR3aa: CSASPPGAGNTIYF; CDR3nt: TGCAGTGCTAGTCCCCCAGGGGCTGGAAACACCATATATTTT
v_gene: TRBV12-3/TRBV12-4; abundance: few; j_gene: TRBJ1-1; d_gene: -; CDR3aa: CASLQRTEAFF; CDR3nt: TGTGCCAGCCTGCAGAGGACCGAAGCTTTCTTT